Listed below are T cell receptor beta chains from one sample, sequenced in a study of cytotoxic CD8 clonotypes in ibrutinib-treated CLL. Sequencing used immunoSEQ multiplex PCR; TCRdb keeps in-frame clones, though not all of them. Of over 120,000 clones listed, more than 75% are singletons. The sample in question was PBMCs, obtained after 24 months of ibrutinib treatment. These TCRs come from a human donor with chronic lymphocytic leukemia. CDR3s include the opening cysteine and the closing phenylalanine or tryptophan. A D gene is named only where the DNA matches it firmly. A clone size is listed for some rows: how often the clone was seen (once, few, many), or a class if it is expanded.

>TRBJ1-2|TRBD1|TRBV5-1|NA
TGCGCCAGCAGTAACGGACAGGGGGACGGCTACACCTTC
CASSNGQGDGYTF
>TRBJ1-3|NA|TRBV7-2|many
TGTGCCAGCAGCCCCTACTATGGAAACACCATATATTTT
CASSPYYGNTIYF
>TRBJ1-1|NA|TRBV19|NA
TGTGCCAGTAGTCGGGCCCTGGGCTACACTGAAGCTTTCTTT
CASSRALGYTEAFF
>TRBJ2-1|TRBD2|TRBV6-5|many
TGTGCCAGCGGCCCTAGCGGGGGGCATGAGCAGTTCTTC
CASGPSGGHEQFF
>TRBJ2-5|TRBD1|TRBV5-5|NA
TGTGCCAGCAGCTCCCCGACAGGGGGGGAGACCCAGTACTTC
CASSSPTGGETQYF
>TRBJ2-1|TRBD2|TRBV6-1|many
TGTGCCAGCACGCAACTAGCGGGGGCCCACAATGAGCAGTTCTTC
CASTQLAGAHNEQFF
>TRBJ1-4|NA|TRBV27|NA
TGTGCCAGCAGTCCTCGGACAACTAATGAAAAACTGTTTTTT
CASSPRTTNEKLFF
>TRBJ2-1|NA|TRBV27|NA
TGTGCCAGCAGTGGACGGCGGGAGCAGTTCTTC
CASSGRREQFF
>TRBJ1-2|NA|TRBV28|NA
TGTGCCAGCGCCGAGGGGGACTATGGCTACACCTTC
CASAEGDYGYTF
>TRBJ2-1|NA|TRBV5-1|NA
TGCGCCAGCAGCTCAAACGATTTACGCGACACTCAGTTCTTC
CASSSNDLRDTQFF